A selection of T cell receptor beta chains follows, all from one sample in a study of T cell responses to AZD1222 COVID-19 vaccine. Using immunoSEQ multiplex PCR, the repertoire was profiled, and TCRdb retains in-frame clones only, with some absent. The table records about 100,000 clones, around 85% of them present only once. The specimen was peripheral blood, collected on day 0 of AZD1222 vaccination. The receptors stem from an adult in good health. The CDR3 runs from the conserved cysteine through the conserved F or W. Each record gives: clone size, V gene, D gene, J gene, CDR3 DNA, CDR3 protein. D genes are given only for firm matches. A clone size is listed for some rows: how often the clone was seen (once, few, many), or a class if it is expanded.

>-|TRBV10-3|TRBD1|TRBJ1-1
TGTGCCATCAGGACAGGGGGCGAGACTGAAGCTTTCTTT
CAIRTGGETEAFF
>-|TRBV5-6|TRBD2|TRBJ2-2
TGTGCCAGCAGTTGGTTCGGGACTACATCCACCGGGGAGCTGTTTTTT
CASSWFGTTSTGELFF
>-|TRBV7-2|-|TRBJ2-5
TGTGCCAGCAGCTTAGCCCCCTTCGGTGCGGGCAGACAAGAGACCCAGTACTTC
CASSLAPFGAGRQETQYF
>-|TRBV29-1|TRBD1|TRBJ1-1
TGCAGCGCAACCTACAGGGGCTATGACACTGAAGCTTTCTTT
CSATYRGYDTEAFF
>few|TRBV5-6|-|TRBJ1-6
TGTGCCAGCAGCTTGTTGGGCCAGTATGATTCACCCCTCCACTTT
CASSLLGQYDSPLHF
>-|TRBV7-2|TRBD1|TRBJ1-6
TGTGCCAGCAGCGAGCAGGGGGAAAGACCCCTCCACTTT
CASSEQGERPLHF
>-|TRBV27|-|TRBJ1-1
TGTGCCAGCAGTCCACCACAGATGAGGAACACTGAAGCTTTCTTT
CASSPPQMRNTEAFF
>-|TRBV6-5|-|TRBJ1-2
TGTGCCAGCAGTTTGGGAGGCTTTGGCTACACCTTC
CASSLGGFGYTF
>-|TRBV19|-|TRBJ2-3
TGTGCAATACCCAATATTAGGCTTTACACAGATACGCAGTATTTT
CAIPNIRLYTDTQYF
>-|TRBV5-1|-|TRBJ1-1
TGCGCCACTTCCGCCCGTTCAGGTGGGGGGACTGAAGCTTTCTTT
CATSARSGGGTEAFF
>-|TRBV5-4|TRBD1|TRBJ2-1
TGTGCCAGCAGTTGGACAGGGGGTTTCGACAATGAGCAGTTCTTC
CASSWTGGFDNEQFF
>-|TRBV2|-|TRBJ1-5
TGTGCCAGCAGTGAAGCGGGTGGGAATCAGCCCCAGCATTTT
CASSEAGGNQPQHF
>-|TRBV19|-|TRBJ1-1
TGTGCCAGTAGTATCCAAGTTCGGGGGGCGGCTGGACTAGAAGCTTTCTTT
CASSIQVRGAAGLEAFF
>-|TRBV12-5|-|TRBJ1-5
TGTGCTAGTGAGGAACAGGGAGATCAGCCCCAGCATTTT
CASEEQGDQPQHF
>-|TRBV5-1|TRBD1|TRBJ1-2
TGCGCCAGCAGCGTGGGGTCGGGGACAGGTTCTAACTATGGCTACACCTTC
CASSVGSGTGSNYGYTF
>-|TRBV4-2|TRBD2|TRBJ2-1
TGTGCCAGCAGCCAAGATTGGGCTAGCGGGGAAAGAGGGGATGAGCAGTTCTTC
CASSQDWASGERGDEQFF
>-|TRBV11-2|TRBD1|TRBJ2-7
TGTGCCAGCAGCTTCCGGGACAGGGTCCACGAGCAGTACTTC
CASSFRDRVHEQYF
>-|TRBV7-8|TRBD2|TRBJ2-1
TGTGCCAGCAGCAGCCTACTAGCGGGGGGAGAGCAGTTCTTC
CASSSLLAGGEQFF
>-|TRBV18|-|TRBJ2-6
TGTGCCAGCTCCCTAGGGGTGGGGGCCAACGTCCTGACTTTC
CASSLGVGANVLTF
>-|TRBV5-1|-|TRBJ2-3
TGCGCCAGCAGCCGAGGCACAGATACGCAGTATTTT
CASSRGTDTQYF
>-|TRBV28|TRBD1|TRBJ1-1
TGTGCCACCGATCGAACAGGGGGCACTGAAGCTTTCTTT
CATDRTGGTEAFF
>-|TRBV7-2|-|TRBJ1-3
TGTGCCAGCAGCTCCGGACAGAGCTCTGGAAACACCATATATTTT
CASSSGQSSGNTIYF
>-|TRBV6-1|TRBD1|TRBJ1-5
TGTGCCAGCAGTGACATAGACAGGGCCGATCAGCCCCAGCATTTT
CASSDIDRADQPQHF
>-|TRBV30|-|TRBJ1-6
TGTGCCTGGAGTTACGGGCAGGATAATTCACCCCTCCACTTT
CAWSYGQDNSPLHF
>-|TRBV7-9|-|TRBJ2-1
TGTGCCAGCAGCTTAGATGGGGGCAACAGCGACAATGAGCAGTTCTTC
CASSLDGGNSDNEQFF
>-|TRBV29-1|-|TRBJ2-3
TGCAGCGTCCCAAGACAGGCACAGACAACAGATACGCAGTATTTT
CSVPRQAQTTDTQYF
>-|TRBV5-1|-|TRBJ1-1
TGCGCCAGCAGCTTGGGGCCGCCTGGGGTGAACACTGAAGCTTTCTTT
CASSLGPPGVNTEAFF
>-|TRBV7-2|TRBD1|TRBJ1-2
TGTGCCAGCAGCTTTGGACAGGGGAATGGCTACACCTTC
CASSFGQGNGYTF
>-|TRBV5-5|-|TRBJ1-5
TGTGCCAGCAGCTCGGCGCCCGGGGGAGGTCAGCCCCAGCATTTT
CASSSAPGGGQPQHF
>-|TRBV7-8|TRBD1|TRBJ1-2
TGTGCCAGCAGCCACTCCGGGACAGGGGATGGCTACACCTTC
CASSHSGTGDGYTF
>-|TRBV7-2|-|TRBJ2-6
TGTGCCAGCGGCAAGGGGGATAGTGGGGCCAACGTCCTGACTTTC
CASGKGDSGANVLTF
>-|TRBV7-3|-|TRBJ2-5
TGTGCCAGCAGCCCCCAAGGGACAGAGACCCAGTACTTC
CASSPQGTETQYF
>-|TRBV4-3|-|TRBJ2-1
TGCGCCAGCAGCCAAGACCCCGGGTCGCGGCAGTTCTTC
CASSQDPGSRQFF
>-|TRBV18|TRBD1|TRBJ2-1
TGTGCCAGCTCACCGACAGGGGGCAATGAGCAGTTCTTC
CASSPTGGNEQFF
>-|TRBV24-1|-|TRBJ2-3
TGTGCCACCACAGGGAAGGGGGGAGATACGCAGTATTTT
CATTGKGGDTQYF
>few|TRBV6-5|-|TRBJ2-1
TGTGCCAGCCAGCCGGGACTCCTCGGAAACAATGAGCAGTTCTTC
CASQPGLLGNNEQFF
>-|TRBV5-8|-|TRBJ1-1
TGTGCCAGCAGCTCCCGGGCTGAAGCTTTCTTT
CASSSRAEAFF
>few|TRBV6-5|-|TRBJ1-6
TGTGCCAGCAGGGGACCCGGGAATTCACCCCTCCACTTT
CASRGPGNSPLHF
>-|TRBV3-1/TRBV3-2|-|TRBJ2-1
TGTGCCAGCAGCCGATTGCGACCCTATGAGCAGTTCTTC
CASSRLRPYEQFF
>-|TRBV3-1/TRBV3-2|-|TRBJ1-1
TGTGCCAGCAGCCGAACACCCGAGGTCTCTGAAGCTTTCTTT
CASSRTPEVSEAFF
>-|TRBV7-7|-|TRBJ2-1
TGTGCCAGCAGCCCCTGGCCCCGGGGCCGCTCCTACAATGAGCAGTTCTTC
CASSPWPRGRSYNEQFF
>-|TRBV19|-|TRBJ1-1
TGTGCCAGTAGGGATTTGATGGGGAACACTGAAGCTTTCTTT
CASRDLMGNTEAFF
>-|TRBV11-3|TRBD2|TRBJ2-5
TGTGCCAGCAGCTCCCTCCTAGCGGGAGAGCAAGAGACCCAGTACTTC
CASSSLLAGEQETQYF
>-|TRBV4-3|-|TRBJ2-1
TGCGCCAGCAGCCAAGATCGTGCAGGGGAGAGCGAGCAGTTCTTC
CASSQDRAGESEQFF
>-|TRBV4-1|-|TRBJ1-5
TGCGCCAGCAGCCCGGCGGTGACAGGCAATCAGCCCCAGCATTTT
CASSPAVTGNQPQHF
>once|TRBV5-1|TRBD1|TRBJ1-4
TGCGCCAGCAGCCTACCGGGACAGGGGAATGAAAAACTGTTTTTT
CASSLPGQGNEKLFF
>few|TRBV3-1/TRBV3-2|-|TRBJ1-2
TGTGCCAGCAGCCAAGTCGGGCCTGGCTACACCTTC
CASSQVGPGYTF